This entry describes one T cell receptor beta chain. No antigen is known for it. TCRdb reprocessed the 5' RACE reads and reports one entry per CDR3 protein, with no DNA. This specimen shows 330,000 or so distinct CDR3 sequences; the ten leading clones hold 2% to 2.5%. The sample originates from a study of monozygotic twins with inflammatory bowel disease. Regarding the study as a whole: What may have added variability to patient repertoires is that immunosuppressive treatments differed. No separation of different T cell subtypes was possible. The study found lower TCRbeta diversity (inverse Simpson) in IBD patients than in healthy co-twins.

CDR1 is SGHRS and CDR2 is YFSETQ in the germline V gene. This CDR3 comprises 17 residues. This sequence originates from a human donor with ulcerative colitis or Crohn's disease, or a healthy co-twin of an affected twin (not recorded which). The specimen was blood. The chain recombines TRBV5-1 with TRBJ1-2; lacking DNA, the TRBD1 call made by TCRdb goes unchecked. The CDR3 is CASSRGQSLGSIYGYTF.